This TCR beta chain derives from a study of blood T cell repertoires in COVID-19. On the study more broadly: The analysed material was cDNA or gDNA that came from T cells, B-cell-depleted T cells, or PBMCs.

The germline gives CDR1 SNHLY, CDR2 FYNNEI. V was trimmed by 3 bases and J by 6 bases, leaving 6 bases between them. The CDR3 length is 12 residues. Exposed participants came across a COVID-19 case within 2 weeks before study entry. Measured with immunoSEQ multiplex PCR; TCRdb has only the in-frame clones, and not every one. The profile shows 350,000 to 450,000 clones, approximately 91% of them singletons. The specimen was PBMCs or T cells enriched from blood (not recorded which). The rearrangement links TRBV2 to TRBJ2-1; no clear D gene. The TCR originated in a woman aged 18-29 years who had been exposed to COVID-19. In DNA, the CDR3 is TGTGCCAGCAGTGAGCGGCTCAATGAGCAGTTCTTC. The encoded protein is CASSERLNEQFF.